The TCR beta chain under discussion was sequenced for a study of T-cell reconstitution after alpha-beta-depleted transplantation in children. Findings and caveats of the study: Several patients had high TCRbeta diversity at day 60; it came from surviving recipient T cells and thymic progenitors. At one year after transplant, newly produced T cells mostly accounted for T-cell counts and diversity.

Preparation of the TCRbeta library was carried out with unique molecular identifiers. TCRdb fed the PCR reads into MiXCR, producing one record per CDR3 protein. This table has approximately 500,000 distinct CDR3 sequences, 27% appearing once. The germline V and J ends were trimmed by 0 bases and 1 base, with 11 bases remaining between them. Germline assignment: CDR1 SGHRS and CDR2 YFSETQ. The CDR3 loop spans 16 amino acids. Regarding this clonotype: The antigen is unknown.

Material: PBMCs, obtained before TCRalphabeta/CD19-depleted stem cell transplant. The receptor was derived from a boy in the first two years of life with Wiskott-Aldrich syndrome, due to receive a stem cell transplant. The chain joins TRBV5-1 to TRBJ1-3; D may be TRBD1 (6 bases). The CDR3 loop is CASSLDGGASGNTIYF. CDR3 DNA sequence: TGCGCCAGCAGCTTGGACGGGGGCGCTTCTGGAAACACCATATATTTT. Complete variable domain (other parts from reference TRBV5-1 and TRBJ1-3): KAGVTQTPRYLIKTRGQQVTLSCSPISGHRSVSWYQQTPGQGLQFLFEYFSETQRNKGNFPGRFSGRQFSNSRSEMNVSTLELGDSALYLCASSLDGGASGNTIYFGEGSWLTVV.